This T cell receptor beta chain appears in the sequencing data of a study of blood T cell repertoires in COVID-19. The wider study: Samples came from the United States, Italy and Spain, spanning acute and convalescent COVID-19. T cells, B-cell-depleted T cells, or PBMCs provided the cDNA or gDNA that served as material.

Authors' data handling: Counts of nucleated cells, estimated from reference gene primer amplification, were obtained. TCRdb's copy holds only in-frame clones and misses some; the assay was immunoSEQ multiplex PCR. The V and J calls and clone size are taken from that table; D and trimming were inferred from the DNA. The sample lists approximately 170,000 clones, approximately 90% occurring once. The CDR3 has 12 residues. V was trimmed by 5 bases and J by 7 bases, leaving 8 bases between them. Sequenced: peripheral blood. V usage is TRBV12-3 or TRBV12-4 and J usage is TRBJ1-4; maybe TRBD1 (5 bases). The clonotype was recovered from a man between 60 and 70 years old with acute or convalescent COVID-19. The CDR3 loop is CASSPGPEKLFF. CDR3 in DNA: TGTGCCAGCAGTCCAGGGCCTGAAAAACTGTTTTTT.